Listed here are 27 T cell receptor beta chains from one sample, sequenced in a study of radiation and T cells in renal cell carcinoma (dated by TCRdb to about 2020). The library was produced with the immunoSEQ multiplex PCR assay. TCRdb holds this immuneACCESS table with in-frame rearrangements only. Some clones are missing; in checked studies, unresolved V genes explain under half, and the rest has no known cause. For this sample the table gives under 200,000 clones, of which 88% were detected only once. Approximately 10% of the sample goes to the ten largest clones. The sample's time point label is to be understood as: blood 4 weeks post-SBRT, at nephrectomy. The treatment or condition label, as the study defines it: 15 Gy SBRT to primary tumor, nephrectomy 4 weeks later. This sample comprised blood, obtained from a patient whose treatment included radiotherapy and nephrectomy. The receptors come from a woman aged 50 to 65 with renal cell carcinoma.

This sequence joins TRBV4-2 and TRBJ2-1; either TRBD1 or TRBD2 may supply D (6 bases each). Germline CDR1 is LGHNA and CDR2 is YNFKEQ. The V end lost 3 bases, the J end lost 7 bases, and 16 bases lay between the germline ends. The CDR3 has 15 amino acids. The CDR3 DNA reads as TGTGCCAGCAGCCAGGTTGGAGGGGGGCAGAATGAGCAGTTCTTC. Encoded protein: CASSQVGGGQNEQFF.

This clone was observed once. This chain connects TRBV7-2 to TRBJ1-2; 9 bases are shared with TRBD1. The V gene's germline CDR1 is SGHTA and CDR2 FQGNSA. Unmatched junction bases numbered 9, after V lost 5 bases and J lost 8 bases. This CDR3 contains 14 residues. The CDR3 region has the DNA TGTGCCAGCAGCCCACCCGGGACAGGGCAGGGCTACACCTTC. It is translated as CASSPPGTGQGYTF.

The J gene is TRBJ2-5, the V gene TRBV6-5; TRBD1 is a possible D gene (5 bases). V lost 6 bases and J lost 4, with 12 bases in between. In germline, CDR1 is MNHEY, CDR2 SVGAGI. The CDR3 has 13 residues. The CDR3 protein is CASRSRQGETQYF. DNA for the CDR3: TGTGCCAGCAGATCCAGGCAGGGAGAGACCCAGTACTTC.

The V and J genes are TRBV10-3 and TRBJ1-2; a possible D gene is TRBD1 (5 bases). The germline gives CDR1 ENHRY, CDR2 SYGVKD. CDR3 length equals 14 residues. V was pared by 5 bases and J by 3 bases, with 13 bases between. CDR3 in DNA: TGTGCCATCAGTCAGGGATTTATGGACTATGGCTACACCTTC. Translated, it gives CAISQGFMDYGYTF.

The genes are TRBV5-4 and TRBJ2-1, with 11 bases that match TRBD2. CDR3 length equals 16 residues. With 5 bases clipped from V and 2 bases from J, the junction kept 6 bases outside the gene matches. Germline V CDR1 and CDR2: SGHNT, YYREEE (reference sequence). The CDR3 protein is CASRDGLAGAYNEQFF. CDR3 in DNA: TGTGCCAGCAGGGACGGACTAGCGGGCGCCTACAATGAGCAGTTCTTC.

The chain combines TRBV27 with TRBJ1-2; TRBD1 matches 8 bases. The CDR3 loop spans 21 amino acids. The trim removed 8 bases at V and 1 base at J, leaving 27 bases unmatched. From germline, CDR1 is MNHEY and CDR2 SMNVEV (reference sequence). The DNA of the CDR3 is TGTGCCAGCCAAGACCCTTACAAGTCGGACAGGGTGGTTTGGGTTAACTATGGCTACACCTTC. Translation: CASQDPYKSDRVVWVNYGYTF.

CDR3 bases: TGTGCCAGCAGCTCTACAGGGGGTGACTCACCCCTCCACTTT. This gives the protein CASSSTGGDSPLHF. The chain links TRBV7-9 to TRBJ1-6; 8 nucleotides line up with TRBD1. The CDR3 sequence is 14 residues long. Per germline, CDR1 SEHNR and CDR2 FQNEAQ (reference sequence). With 4 bases clipped from V and 10 bases from J, the junction kept 6 bases outside the gene matches.

The chain joins TRBV18 to TRBJ2-1; D assignment may be TRBD1 or TRBD2 (5 bases each). With 4 bases removed from V and 9 bases from J, the gap between germline ends came to 13 bases. This CDR3 contains 13 residues. Germline CDR1 and CDR2: KGHSH and LQKENI. CDR3 nucleotides: TGTGCCAGCTCACTCGCGGAGAGGGGTGAGCAGTTCTTC. It codes for CASSLAERGEQFF.

This rearrangement joins TRBV11-3 to TRBJ2-1; 7 bases agree with TRBD2. Germline CDR1 is SGHNT and CDR2 is YENEEA. The CDR3 covers 15 residues. The V gene end was trimmed by 4 bases and the J gene end by 8 bases; junction bases not matched to a gene: 11. The CDR3 nucleotides are TGTGCCAGCAGCTCCGAGGGGACCGGGGGGTATGAGCAGTTCTTC. It encodes CASSSEGTGGYEQFF.

CDR3 in DNA: TGTGCCAGCAGCTTAATGGCCGTCGAGCGAGAAAAACTGTTTTTT. It translates to CASSLMAVEREKLFF. J is TRBJ1-4 and V is TRBV11-2; D gene unclear. Between the trimmed V and J ends, which lost 2 bases and 8 bases, there was a span of 15 bases. Germline V gene data show CDR1 as SGHAT and CDR2 as FQNNGV. This CDR3 region has 15 residues. Complete variable domain (other parts from reference TRBV11-2 and TRBJ1-4): EAGVAQSPRYKIIEKRQSVAFWCNPISGHATLYWYQQILGQGPKLLIQFQNNGVVDDSQLPKDRFSAERLKGVDSTLKIQPAKLEDSAVYLCASSLMAVEREKLFFGSGTQLSVL.

This rearrangement joins TRBV5-1 to TRBJ1-6, with 9 bases fitting TRBD1. There are 16 residues in the CDR3. Germline loops: CDR1 SGHRS, CDR2 YFSETQ. Unmatched junction bases numbered 11, after V lost 4 bases and J lost 9 bases. CDR3 region: CASSHGQGLGGSPLHF. The CDR3 bases are TGCGCCAGCAGCCATGGACAGGGGCTCGGGGGTTCACCCCTCCACTTT.

The gene calls are TRBV2 and TRBJ2-3, with TRBD2 identical over 15 bases. Trimming removed 5 bases from V and 7 bases from J; junction bases left unmatched: 7. Germline V gene sequence: CDR1 SNHLY, CDR2 FYNNEI. The CDR3 is made up of 16 amino acids. This chain's CDR3 is CASSRGLAGGIYTQYF. As DNA, the CDR3 is TGTGCCAGCAGTCGGGGACTAGCGGGGGGAATTTATACGCAGTATTTT.

The rearrangement joins TRBV30 to TRBJ2-5; 8 bases fit TRBD2. Germline assignment: CDR1 GTSNPN and CDR2 SVGIG (reference sequence). The V gene end was trimmed by 2 bases and the J gene end by 0 bases; junction bases not matched to a gene: 8. The CDR3 is made up of 16 amino acids. The CDR3 sequence: CAWSLGVAGYQETQYF. The CDR3 coding sequence is TGTGCCTGGAGTCTCGGGGTAGCGGGGTACCAAGAGACCCAGTACTTC.

This clone was observed once. The chain has TRBV2 and TRBJ1-3; D call uncertain. The V gene's germline CDR1 is SNHLY and CDR2 FYNNEI. Trimming stripped 0 bases from V and 0 bases from J, with 6 bases between. There are 15 residues in the CDR3. CDR3 protein: CASSEARGSGNTIYF. CDR3 in DNA: TGTGCCAGCAGTGAAGCCAGAGGCTCTGGAAACACCATATATTTT. Based on the CDR3 plus reference TRBV2 and TRBJ1-3, the full variable domain is EPEVTQTPSHQVTQMGQEVILRCVPISNHLYFYWYRQILGQKVEFLVSFYNNEISEKSEIFDDQFSVERPDGSNFTLKIRSTKLEDSAMYFCASSEARGSGNTIYFGEGSWLTVV.

This chain uses TRBV7-3 with TRBJ2-5; 10 bases are a match to TRBD2. From germline, CDR1 is SGHTA and CDR2 FQGTGA. V dropped 5 bases and J dropped 7; count of bases not matched to a gene: 7. There are 14 residues in the CDR3. In DNA, the CDR3 is TGTGCCAGCAGCGCGGGACTAGCGAGAGGGACCCAGTACTTC. As protein: CASSAGLARGTQYF. Full variable domain (remainder filled in from reference TRBV7-3 and TRBJ2-5): GAGVSQTPSNKVTEKGKYVELRCDPISGHTALYWYRQSLGQGPEFLIYFQGTGAADDSGLPNDRFFAVRPEGSVSTLKIQRTERGDSAVYLCASSAGLARGTQYFGPGTRLLVL.

On this clone itself: The junction does not match germline at one end; this may be a read error. J is TRBJ1-5 and V is TRBV7-7; D is ambiguous. This CDR3 has 14 amino acids. Germline loops: CDR1 SSHAT, CDR2 FNYEAQ (reference sequence). The CDR3 coding sequence is TGTGCTAGCAGCTCCTCGGATAGCAATCAGCCCCAGCATTTT. This sequence encodes CASSSSDSNQPQHF.

The chain couples TRBV7-9 to TRBJ1-5; D is unclear. Trimming removed 3 bases at V and 3 bases at J, with 9 bases between. CDR3 length equals 14 residues. Germline CDR1 and CDR2: SEHNR and FQNEAQ (reference sequence). The CDR3 loop reads CASSLNGNNQPQHF. In DNA form, the CDR3 reads TGTGCCAGCAGCTTGAACGGAAACAATCAGCCCCAGCATTTT.

The chain is built from TRBV7-2 and TRBJ2-1, with TRBD2 matching over 10 bases. The length of the CDR3 is 15 residues. After removal of 6 bases from V and 6 bases from J, the junction contained 8 bases not matched to a gene. CDR1 and CDR2 (germline): SGHTA, FQGNSA. The CDR3 coding sequence is TGTGCCAGCAGTCAAAGCGGGGGGGAGCGCAATGAGCAGTTCTTC. The encoded protein is CASSQSGGERNEQFF.

On this clone itself: Additional DNA sequences in this sample encode the identical CDR3. The chain uses TRBV11-2 and TRBJ1-2; D unresolved. The V end was cut by 3 bases, the J end by 2 bases, with 10 bases between. The CDR3 length is 14 residues. Germline CDR1 and CDR2: SGHAT and FQNNGV. CDR3 coding DNA: TGTGCCAGCAGCTTGGACGGATCAAACTATGGCTACACCTTC. Its translation: CASSLDGSNYGYTF.

This sequence joins TRBV7-2 and TRBJ1-5, with D perhaps matching TRBD1 (5 bases). Germline V CDR1 and CDR2: SGHTA, FQGNSA. V was clipped by 3 bases and J by 5 bases, with 8 bases between them. There are 13 residues in the CDR3. CDR3 nucleotide sequence: TGTGCCAGCAGCTTTATAGGGGATCAGCCCCAGCATTTT. It codes for CASSFIGDQPQHF.

This chain uses TRBV11-2 with TRBJ2-5; 12 bases map to TRBD2. V was clipped by 1 base and J by 5 bases; unmatched bases: 5. There are 16 residues in the CDR3. Germline CDR1 and CDR2: SGHAT and FQNNGV. CDR3 nucleotide sequence: TGTGCCAGCAGCTTAGGAGGACTAGCGGGGTGGGAGACCCAGTACTTC. This codes for CASSLGGLAGWETQYF. The variable domain in full, completed from reference TRBV11-2 and TRBJ2-5, reads EAGVAQSPRYKIIEKRQSVAFWCNPISGHATLYWYQQILGQGPKLLIQFQNNGVVDDSQLPKDRFSAERLKGVDSTLKIQPAKLEDSAVYLCASSLGGLAGWETQYFGPGTRLLVL.

V and J are TRBV30 and TRBJ1-1, with D possibly matching TRBD1 (6 bases). Trimming stripped 3 bases from V and 0 bases from J, with 11 bases between. Germline CDR1 is GTSNPN and CDR2 is SVGIG (reference sequence). The CDR3 loop spans 14 amino acids. This chain's CDR3 is CAWSLDSLNTEAFF. The CDR3 DNA is TGTGCCTGGAGCTTGGACAGCTTGAACACTGAAGCTTTCTTT.

The chain couples TRBV5-1 to TRBJ2-5; the match to TRBD2 covers 13 bases. CDR1 is SGHRS and CDR2 is YFSETQ in the germline V gene. Germline trimming cut 0 bases from V and 4 bases from J; bases unmatched to any gene: 9. The CDR3 covers 18 residues. CDR3 sequence: CASSLVTSGGAVGETQYF. DNA of the CDR3: TGCGCCAGCAGCTTGGTTACTAGCGGGGGGGCCGTTGGAGAGACCCAGTACTTC.

The chain carries TRBV19 and TRBJ1-6, with D hard to call. The CDR3 runs to 14 residues. The germline V gene has CDR1 LNHDA and CDR2 SQIVND (reference sequence). Trimming stripped 6 bases from V and 10 bases from J, with 16 bases between. CDR3 amino acids: CASSSVPKGSPLHF. In DNA form, the CDR3 reads TGTGCCAGTAGCTCGGTCCCTAAAGGGTCACCCCTCCACTTT.

The chain is built from TRBV29-1 and TRBJ1-2; D unclear. From germline, CDR1 is SQVTM and CDR2 ANQGSEA. The ends were cut back, 1 base at V and 8 bases at J, with 8 bases in the middle. The CDR3 has 11 residues. Here the CDR3 reads CSVEGAHGYTF. In nucleotides, the CDR3 is TGCAGCGTTGAAGGGGCGCACGGCTACACCTTC.

CDR3 bases: TGTGCCAGCAGCTTCAGAGGTACCCACGAGCAGTACTTC. It translates to CASSFRGTHEQYF. The J gene is TRBJ2-7, the V gene TRBV7-9; D not certain. This CDR3 spans 13 amino acids. Between the trimmed V and J ends, which lost 3 bases and 5 bases, there was a span of 11 bases. The V gene's germline CDR1 is SEHNR and CDR2 FQNEAQ (reference sequence).

The J gene is TRBJ2-2, the V gene TRBV6-1; 8 nucleotides align to TRBD1. Trimming removed 4 bases from V and 6 bases from J; junction bases left unmatched: 1. The CDR3 extends over 13 amino acids. Germline CDR1 is MNHNS and CDR2 is SASEGT. In DNA form, the CDR3 reads TGTGCCAGCAGTGGACAGGGGCCCGGGGAGCTGTTTTTT. Translating it yields CASSGQGPGELFF.